This T cell receptor beta chain appears in the sequencing data of a study of blood T cell repertoires in COVID-19. For the study at large: Sites across the United States, Italy and Spain contributed samples from acute and convalescent COVID-19. PBMCs, B-cell-depleted T cells, or T cells provided the cDNA or gDNA that made up the material.

Germline V gives CDR1 GTSNPN, CDR2 SVGIG (reference sequence). CDR3 length: 13 amino acids. V lost 3 bases, J lost 9 bases, and 6 bases stayed unmatched. The authors' processing: Amplifying reference gene primers gave estimates of nucleated cell counts. Assay used: immunoSEQ multiplex PCR; TCRdb lists only in-frame clones, some missing. The D gene and trimming were derived from the DNA, and the V and J assignments and clone size from that table. The table shows tens of thousands of clones, with roughly 90% occurring only once. This clonotype was sampled from a man in his 60s with acute or convalescent COVID-19. The sequencing sample was made of peripheral blood. This chain links TRBV30 with TRBJ1-5, with 9 bases that match TRBD1. The CDR3 nucleotides read TGTGCCTGGAGCCCCCCGGGACAGGGGCCCCAGCATTTT. Residues: CAWSPPGQGPQHF.